These T cell receptor beta chains were read from a single sample in a study of shared clonotypes between healthy human individuals. Data came from immunoSEQ multiplex PCR; TCRdb stores just in-frame clones and leaves some out. This table holds 2 million to 2.5 million clones, around 93% found once. Sequencing used naive CD4+ T cells from PBMCs. The source is a man between 18 and 35 years old in good health. Some clones in this sample may be carry-over from other donors' samples. Both conserved end residues are part of each CDR3. The D gene is left open where the match is weak. Size values are once, few and many counts, or a class for expanded clones, and some rows have none.

CDR3 protein | CDR3 DNA | D gene | clone size | J gene | V gene
CASSLRSNEKLFF | TGTGCCAGCAGCTTAAGGTCTAATGAAAAACTGTTTTTT | NA | NA | TRBJ1-4 | TRBV7-8
CASSLGLYNEQFF | TGTGCCAGCAGCTTAGGACTATACAATGAGCAGTTCTTC | NA | NA | TRBJ2-1 | TRBV11-2
CASRQKREFSYEQYF | TGTGCCAGCAGACAAAAGCGGGAGTTCTCCTACGAGCAGTACTTC | TRBD2 | NA | TRBJ2-7 | TRBV28
CASSLLPIGGANVLTF | TGTGCCAGCAGCTTATTACCGATAGGAGGGGCCAACGTCCTGACTTTC | NA | NA | TRBJ2-6 | TRBV7-6
CASSFGMDTEAFF | TGTGCCAGCAGCTTCGGGATGGACACTGAAGCTTTCTTT | NA | NA | TRBJ1-1 | TRBV5-5
CASSLVGGVQETQYF | TGTGCCAGCAGCTTAGTAGGGGGTGTCCAAGAGACCCAGTACTTC | NA | NA | TRBJ2-5 | TRBV11-2
CASSSGRGNEKLFF | TGTGCCAGCAGTTCTGGCAGGGGTAATGAAAAACTGTTTTTT | NA | NA | TRBJ1-4 | TRBV6-5
CASTPKFGGTGFPEAFF | TGTGCCAGCACCCCTAAATTCGGGGGGACAGGGTTCCCTGAAGCTTTCTTT | TRBD1 | NA | TRBJ1-1 | TRBV28
CASSRRANRLAGGYEQYF | TGTGCCAGTAGTCGGAGGGCCAATCGACTAGCGGGAGGTTACGAGCAGTACTTC | TRBD2 | NA | TRBJ2-7 | TRBV19
CASSLAGVGQGSGANVLTF | TGTGCCAGCAGCTTAGCGGGGGTAGGACAGGGCTCTGGGGCCAACGTCCTGACTTTC | TRBD1 | NA | TRBJ2-6 | TRBV7-7
CATGYQETQYF | TGTGCCACCGGGTACCAAGAGACCCAGTACTTC | NA | NA | TRBJ2-5 | TRBV2
CASRRTERGGNKGTYNEQFF | TGTGCCAGCCGTAGGACCGAGAGGGGGGGAAATAAAGGGACCTACAATGAGCAGTTCTTC | NA | NA | TRBJ2-1 | TRBV19
CASSKDRGNLADTQYF | TGCGCCAGCAGCAAAGACAGGGGTAACCTCGCAGATACGCAGTATTTT | TRBD1 | NA | TRBJ2-3 | TRBV5-1
CASSPPSGYYEQYF | TGTGCCAGCAGTCCCCCTTCGGGCTACTACGAGCAGTACTTC | NA | NA | TRBJ2-7 | TRBV28
CAWSVGTEAFF | TGTGCCTGGAGTGTAGGAACTGAAGCTTTCTTT | NA | NA | TRBJ1-1 | TRBV30
CASTKNTEAFF | TGTGCCAGTACGAAAAACACTGAAGCTTTCTTT | NA | NA | TRBJ1-1 | TRBV19
CASSLTRINYNEQFF | TGTGCCAGCAGCTTGACTCGGATAAACTACAATGAGCAGTTCTTC | NA | NA | TRBJ2-1 | TRBV7-8
CASRLGNTIYF | TGTGCCAGCCGTCTCGGGAACACCATATATTTT | NA | NA | TRBJ1-3 | TRBV6-1
CATLVSFDGGEIYNEQFF | TGTGCCACCCTGGTAAGCTTCGACGGTGGTGAGATCTACAATGAGCAGTTCTTC | NA | NA | TRBJ2-1 | TRBV28
CAISESSWNTGELFF | TGTGCCATCAGTGAGTCGTCGTGGAACACCGGGGAGCTGTTTTTT | NA | NA | TRBJ2-2 | TRBV10-3
CASDRGLGNTIYF | TGTGCCAGTGACAGGGGGCTCGGAAACACCATATATTTT | TRBD1 | once | TRBJ1-3 | TRBV6-1
CASRKPYYEQYF | TGTGCCAGCAGGAAACCTTACTACGAGCAGTACTTC | NA | NA | TRBJ2-7 | TRBV21-1
CSAPGYNEQFF | TGCAGTGCTCCCGGGTACAATGAGCAGTTCTTC | NA | NA | TRBJ2-1 | TRBV20-1